The 10 T cell receptor beta chains below all came from one sample that was sequenced in a study of beta chain features in type 1 diabetes. What was sequenced were expressed TCRB transcripts, since all of the isolated RNA had been reverse transcribed. Method: immunoSEQ multiplex PCR; TCRdb's copy keeps in-frame clones and lacks some. The sample has 330,000 or so clones; 11% to 15% are singletons. Sample: central memory CD4+ T cells from blood. Source of these receptors: a man aged 30 to 39 in good health.

This rearrangement joins TRBV7-9 to TRBJ2-7; the D gene is possibly TRBD2 (5 bases). The CDR3 runs 12 residues. The germline gives CDR1 SEHNR, CDR2 FQNEAQ (reference sequence). V shed 3 bases and J shed 5 bases, with 8 bases lying between them. This chain's CDR3 is CASSLASHEQYV. For the CDR3, the DNA is TGTGCCAGCAGCTTGGCTAGCCACGAGCAGTACGTC.

This clone occurred a few times. The chain joins TRBV5-1 to TRBJ2-3; unclear D gene. The V and J ends lost 5 bases and 4 bases respectively, with 14 bases between them. The CDR3 sequence is 14 residues long. Germline lookup yields CDR1 SGHRS and CDR2 YFSETQ. This CDR3 is CASRNGQASDTQYF. For the CDR3, the DNA is TGCGCCAGCAGAAACGGGCAGGCCTCAGATACGCAGTATTTT.

This clone was recorded a few times. A much larger clone lies one base from this, so it may be a read error. This sample includes further DNA sequences coding for the same CDR3. This chain joins TRBV2 and TRBJ2-7, with 9 positions matching TRBD2. The length of the CDR3 is 13 residues. Looked up from germline, CDR1 is SNHLY and CDR2 is FYNNEI. The J segment lost 1 base and the V segment lost 8 bases, leaving 3 bases of the junction unmatched. The CDR3: CASGRGGSYEQYF. The CDR3 DNA follows: TGTGCCAGCGGGCGGGGGGGATCCTACGAGCAGTACTTC.

This clone was seen only a few times. The chain combines TRBV9 with TRBJ1-3; D uncertain. The CDR3 length is 14 residues. Trimming cost V 0 bases and J 2 bases, with 6 bases left between them. From germline, CDR1 is SGDLS and CDR2 YYNGEE. This chain's CDR3 is CASSVVSTGNTIYF. CDR3 DNA: TGTGCCAGCAGCGTAGTCTCGACTGGAAACACCATATATTTT.

This clone has at least ten counts. The rearrangement links TRBV14 to TRBJ1-1, with unresolved D. The germline gives CDR1 SGHDN, CDR2 FVKESK. The V end was cut by 1 base, the J end by 0 bases, with 3 bases between. CDR3 size: 13 residues. The CDR3 loop reads CASSQGMNTEAFF. In DNA, the CDR3 is TGTGCCAGCAGCCAAGGTATGAACACTGAAGCTTTCTTT.

This clone was seen a handful of times. The chain joins TRBV30 to TRBJ2-3; D could derive from TRBD1 or TRBD2 (6 bases each). Germline loops: CDR1 GTSNPN, CDR2 SVGIG (reference sequence). The V gene lost 2 bases and the J gene lost 2 bases, with 11 bases spanning the gap. CDR3 length equals 14 residues. The CDR3 DNA follows: TGTGCCTGGAGTTCCGGGGGCCTCACAGATACGCAGTATTTT. Residues: CAWSSGGLTDTQYF. The whole variable domain, filled in from reference TRBV30 and TRBJ2-3, reads SQTIHQWPATLVQPVGSPLSLECTVEGTSNPNLYWYRQAAGRGLQLLFYSVGIGQISSEVPQNLSASRPQDRQFILSSKKLLLSDSGFYLCAWSSGGLTDTQYFGPGTRLTVL.

This clone came up a few times. The rearrangement joins TRBV6-1 to TRBJ2-1, with 7 positions matching TRBD1. This CDR3 region has 15 residues. With 5 bases clipped from V and 6 bases from J, the junction kept 10 bases outside the gene matches. CDR1 is MNHNS and CDR2 is SASEGT in the germline V gene. As DNA, the CDR3 is TGTGCCAGCAGTAAAATTGGGACAGCAGGCAATGAGCAGTTCTTC. Its translation is CASSKIGTAGNEQFF.

This sequence joins TRBV7-2 and TRBJ2-5; 8 bases agree with TRBD2. The CDR3 has 14 residues. The V segment lost 5 bases and the J segment 1 base; nucleotides outside the gene matches: 3. CDR1 is SGHTA, CDR2 FQGNSA, per germline. DNA of the CDR3: TGTGCCAGCAGCGTCGGGACTAGCCAAGAGACCCAGTACTTC. As protein: CASSVGTSQETQYF.

This clone was found a few times. V usage is TRBV4-3 and J usage is TRBJ2-7; D might be TRBD1 or TRBD2, each matching 5 bases. Trimming took off 5 bases at V and 3 bases at J, with 23 bases between the two ends. Looked up from germline, CDR1 is LGHNA and CDR2 is YSLEER. The CDR3 totals 17 residues. The DNA of the CDR3 is TGCGCCAGCAGCTATCACTCGGGGTCGAGGGGAAGCTACGAGCAGTACGTC. This gives the protein CASSYHSGSRGSYEQYV.

The chain carries TRBV14 and TRBJ2-7, with a weak D call TRBD1 (5 bases). Germline V CDR1 and CDR2: SGHDN, FVKESK. The CDR3 is 15 amino acids. With 4 bases removed from V and 4 bases from J, the gap between germline ends came to 17 bases. CDR3 coding DNA: TGTGCCAGCAGCCCCATGGGGCCCCCCGTTTACGAGCAGTACGTC. Translation: CASSPMGPPVYEQYV.